A single T cell receptor (beta chain) is shown here with its context. Its antigen is undetermined. Both 60 Vbeta primers and 13 Jbeta primers went into the PCR. Data came from immunoSEQ multiplex PCR; TCRdb stores just in-frame clones and leaves some out. Of around 98,000 clones listed, approximately 70% are singletons. CDR3 length equals 14 residues. CDR1 and CDR2 (germline): MNHEY, SVGAGI. The trim removed 7 bases at V and 0 bases at J, leaving 2 bases unmatched. The sample belongs to a study of cytomegalovirus exposure and HLA in healthy donors. The overall study: HLA-typed donors contributed about 85 million unique TCRs, which were held in an early data release.

Notes on the study in general: One variant, a missense change in DCLRE1C, was linked in a later analysis to TCR beta V- and J-gene trimming. Common viral pathogens were later found to be apparently linked to several of the most significant clusters. The study flagged approximately 180 TCR beta chains as cytomegalovirus-associated.

The sequencing input was PBMCs. The receptor's source is a man between 50 and 59 years old in good health and CMV-seronegative. The rearrangement uses TRBV6-5 and TRBJ2-2, with TRBD1 identical over 7 bases. The chain's CDR3 is CASKGQANTGELFF. The CDR3 nucleotides read TGTGCCAGCAAAGGACAGGCGAACACCGGGGAGCTGTTTTTT.